The T cell receptor (beta chain) under discussion was sequenced for a study of T cells in women clearing cervical HPV infection. Genomic DNA, averaging around 1,200 ng per sample, yielded TCR beta CDR3 via immunoSEQ. The data were produced by immunoSEQ multiplex PCR, yet TCRdb's version contains in-frame clones alone and is incomplete. Across around 13,000 clones, the top ten clones capture 20% of the sample. Study-wide findings and caveats: CIN3+ cases had significantly higher TCR richness than controls; evenness did not differ.

About this clone: Its specificity is unknown. The CDR3 end falls 3 residues outside the read, so it is completed with the germline J gene.

The length of the CDR3 is 14 residues. The V end was cut by 2 bases, the J end by 0 bases, with 7 bases between. Germline V gene data show CDR1 as SGHRS and CDR2 as YFSETQ. This sequence joins TRBV5-1 and TRBJ2-3; D remains ambiguous. Sequenced input: blood buffy coat. This sequence originates from a woman aged 18-70 years with a cervical HPV16 infection that either progressed to CIN3+ or cleared (not recorded which). The covered CDR3 bases are TGCGCCAGCAGCTTAGGCAGTAGCACAGATACG. Its protein product is CASSLGSSTDT. The whole CDR3 reads CASSLGSSTDTQYF. The full variable domain, with the rest looked up from reference TRBV5-1 and TRBJ2-3, is KAGVTQTPRYLIKTRGQQVTLSCSPISGHRSVSWYQQTPGQGLQFLFEYFSETQRNKGNFPGRFSGRQFSNSRSEMNVSTLELGDSALYLCASSLGSSTDTQYFGPGTRLTVL.